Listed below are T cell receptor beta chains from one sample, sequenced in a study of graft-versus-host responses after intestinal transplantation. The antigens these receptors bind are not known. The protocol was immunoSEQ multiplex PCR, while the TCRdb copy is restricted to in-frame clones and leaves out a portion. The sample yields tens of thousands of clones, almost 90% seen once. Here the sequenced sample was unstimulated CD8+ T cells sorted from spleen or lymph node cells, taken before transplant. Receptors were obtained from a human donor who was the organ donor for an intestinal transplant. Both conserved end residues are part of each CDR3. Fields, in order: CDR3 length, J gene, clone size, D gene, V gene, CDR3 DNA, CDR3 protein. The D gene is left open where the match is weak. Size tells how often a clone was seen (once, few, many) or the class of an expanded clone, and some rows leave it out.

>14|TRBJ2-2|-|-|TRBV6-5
TGTGCCAGCAGTTACGGCCTAGAGGTCGGGGAGCTGTTTTTT
CASSYGLEVGELFF
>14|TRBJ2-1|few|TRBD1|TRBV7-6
TGTGCCTCGCAAGGACAGGGCTTAGGCAATGAGCAGTTCTTC
CASQGQGLGNEQFF
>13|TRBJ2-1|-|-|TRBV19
TGTGCCAGTAAGGCAGGGGACATCAATGAGCAGTTCTTC
CASKAGDINEQFF
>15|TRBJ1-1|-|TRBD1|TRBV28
TGTGCCAGCAGTTTATCACCAGGGGGCATGACTGAAGCTTTCTTT
CASSLSPGGMTEAFF
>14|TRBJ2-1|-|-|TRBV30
TGTGCCTGGAGTTTAGGAGGGTTCGTCGATGAGCAGTTCTTC
CAWSLGGFVDEQFF
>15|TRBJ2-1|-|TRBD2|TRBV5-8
TGTGCCAGCAGTACCGGGACTAGGTCCTACAATGAGCAGTTCTTC
CASSTGTRSYNEQFF
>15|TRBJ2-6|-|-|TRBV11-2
TGTGCCAGCAGCTTTCGCAGGGCTGGGGCCAACGTCCTGACTTTC
CASSFRRAGANVLTF
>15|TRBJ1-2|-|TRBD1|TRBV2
TGTGCCAGCAGTGAATATCTGGACAGGTTTTATGGCTACACCTTC
CASSEYLDRFYGYTF
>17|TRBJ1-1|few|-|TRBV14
TGTGCCAGCAGCCAGGAGAAAACAGGGATGGAGAACACTGAAGCTTTCTTT
CASSQEKTGMENTEAFF
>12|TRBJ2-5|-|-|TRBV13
TGTGCCAGCAGCCCCCTCCGAGCGACCCAGTACTTC
CASSPLRATQYF
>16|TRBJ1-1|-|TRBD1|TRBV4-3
TGCGCCAGCAGCCAAGATTCGACAGGGATGAACACTGAAGCTTTCTTT
CASSQDSTGMNTEAFF
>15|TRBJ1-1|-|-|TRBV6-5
TGTGCCAGCAGTAACAGTTTACAGGGGAACACTGAAGCTTTCTTT
CASSNSLQGNTEAFF
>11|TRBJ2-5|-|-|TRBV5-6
TGTGCCAGCAGCTTCAGGGAGACCCAGTACTTC
CASSFRETQYF
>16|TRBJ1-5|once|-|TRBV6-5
TGTGCCAGCAGTTACTCGAGTAGCTTCCACAATCAGCCCCAGCATTTT
CASSYSSSFHNQPQHF
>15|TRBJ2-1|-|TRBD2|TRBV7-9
TGTGCCAGCAGCTTAGTAGCGGGGGTCAACAATGAGCAGTTCTTC
CASSLVAGVNNEQFF
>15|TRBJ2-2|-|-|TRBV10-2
TGCGCCAGCAGTGAAGGCGGGGCCAGAACCGGGGAGCTGTTTTTT
CASSEGGARTGELFF
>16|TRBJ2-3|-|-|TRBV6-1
TGTGCCAGCAGTGAAGCCCCCGACAGTAGCACAGATACGCAGTATTTT
CASSEAPDSSTDTQYF
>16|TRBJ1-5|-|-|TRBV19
TGTGCCAGTAGTATGGGAGGGACCCTTAGCAATCAGCCCCAGCATTTT
CASSMGGTLSNQPQHF
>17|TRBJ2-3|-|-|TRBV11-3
TGTGCCAGCAGCCCCATAGGTGGGGGGGGCAGCACAGATACGCAGTATTTT
CASSPIGGGGSTDTQYF
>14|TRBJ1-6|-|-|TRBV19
TGTGCCAGTAGCCCAATTTTCGTAGATTCACCCCTCCACTTT
CASSPIFVDSPLHF
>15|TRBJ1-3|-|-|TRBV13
TGTGCCAGCAGCGACGGACAGACCTCTGGAAACACCATATATTTT
CASSDGQTSGNTIYF
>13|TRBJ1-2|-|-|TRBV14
TGTGCCAGCAGCCAAGATTGGGGGCAGGGCTACACCTTC
CASSQDWGQGYTF
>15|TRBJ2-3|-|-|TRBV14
TGTGCCAGCAGCCAAGACAACAGGAGTGGGGATACGCAGTATTTT
CASSQDNRSGDTQYF
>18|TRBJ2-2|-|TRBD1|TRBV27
TGTGCCAGCAGTTTTAATTTCGGGACAGGGGTAGACACCGGGGAGCTGTTTTTT
CASSFNFGTGVDTGELFF
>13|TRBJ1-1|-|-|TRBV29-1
TGCAGCGTTGAAGATCCACAGGGTACTGAAGCTTTCTTT
CSVEDPQGTEAFF